This T cell receptor (beta chain) was identified during a study of T cell changes during pregnancy in multiple sclerosis. This CDR3 is 16 amino acids long. This table comes from immunoSEQ multiplex PCR, and its TCRdb copy is limited to in-frame clones, with some not included. Seen here are tens of thousands of clones, more than 80% observed once, and the top ten hold 0.65% to 0.9%. The sequenced sample was CD4+ T cells from peripheral blood mononuclear cells, obtained before pregnancy. This chain joins TRBV12-1 and TRBJ2-4; the D call of TRBD2 is as the table states it, not checked on the DNA. TRBV12-1 is a known pseudogene. The clonotype comes from a female donor with multiple sclerosis, enrolled in a pregnancy study. CDR3 loop: CASSSSGGAAKNIQYF. DNA for the CDR3: TGTGCCAGCAGCTCCAGCGGGGGGGCCGCCAAAAACATTCAGTACTTC.